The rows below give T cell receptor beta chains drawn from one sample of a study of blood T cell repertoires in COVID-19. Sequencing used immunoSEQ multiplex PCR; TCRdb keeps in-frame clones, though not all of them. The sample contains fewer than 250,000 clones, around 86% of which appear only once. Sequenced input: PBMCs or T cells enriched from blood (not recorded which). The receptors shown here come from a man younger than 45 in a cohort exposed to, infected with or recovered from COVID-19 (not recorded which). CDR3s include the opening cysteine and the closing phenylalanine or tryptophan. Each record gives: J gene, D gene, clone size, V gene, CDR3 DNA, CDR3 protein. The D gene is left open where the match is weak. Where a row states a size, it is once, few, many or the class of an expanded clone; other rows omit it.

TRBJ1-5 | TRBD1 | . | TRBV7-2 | TGTGCCAGCAGCCCCGGGACAGGGCGACTGAATCAGCCCCAGCATTTT | CASSPGTGRLNQPQHF
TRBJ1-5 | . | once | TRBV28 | TGTGCCAGCAGTTTAGACCCCTCGATGCGGACCCAGCATTTT | CASSLDPSMRTQHF
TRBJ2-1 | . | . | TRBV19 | TGTGCCAGTAGTATCAGATCCTACAATGAGCAGTTCTTC | CASSIRSYNEQFF
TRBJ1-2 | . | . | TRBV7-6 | TGTGCCAGCAGCCCCCGTAGGGGGAATAACTATGGCTACACCTTC | CASSPRRGNNYGYTF
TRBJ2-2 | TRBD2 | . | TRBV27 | TGTGCCAAAGGGCGGGGGACGAAAACCGGGGAGCTGTTTTTT | CAKGRGTKTGELFF
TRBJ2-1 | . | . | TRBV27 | TGTGCCAGCAGCTCGCGCTTAGGAGCCAATGAGCAGTTCTTC | CASSSRLGANEQFF
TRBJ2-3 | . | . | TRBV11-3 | TGTGCCAGCAGCCATGGCCAGACAGATACGCAGTATTTT | CASSHGQTDTQYF
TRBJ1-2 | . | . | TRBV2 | TGTGCCAGCAGTGAAGCGCAGGGGTATTTGGAGGGCTACACCTTC | CASSEAQGYLEGYTF
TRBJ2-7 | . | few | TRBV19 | TGTGCCAGCGCCAGACGGACTCCAGCCTACGAGCAGTACTTC | CASARRTPAYEQYF
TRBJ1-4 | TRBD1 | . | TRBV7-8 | TGTGCCAGCAGCTCTAGACAGGGTTGGATTGAAAAACTGTTTTTT | CASSSRQGWIEKLFF
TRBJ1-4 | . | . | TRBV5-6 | TGTGCCAGCTCCAAGGCGCGGGGCGTTGGAACTAATGAAAAACTGTTTTTT | CASSKARGVGTNEKLFF
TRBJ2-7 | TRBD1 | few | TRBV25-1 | TGTGCCAGCAGTGATCCCGACAGGGGCATCTCCTACGAGCAGTACTTC | CASSDPDRGISYEQYF
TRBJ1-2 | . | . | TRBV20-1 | TGCAGTGCTAGAGAACGGGGCTACACCTTC | CSARERGYTF
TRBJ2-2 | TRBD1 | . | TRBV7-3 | TGTGCCAGCAGCTTAATGGGGGACGGGACAGGGACCACCGGGGAGCTGTTTTTT | CASSLMGDGTGTTGELFF
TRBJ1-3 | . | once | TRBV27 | TGTGCCAGCAGTTCTGAGGGACTTCCCGGAAACACCATATATTTT | CASSSEGLPGNTIYF
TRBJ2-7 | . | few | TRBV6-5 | TGTGCCAGCAGTTATTTCGACGAGCAGTACTTC | CASSYFDEQYF
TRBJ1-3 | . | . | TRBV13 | TGTGCCAGCAGCTTAGTTTGGCAGGGTGGTGAGAACACCATATATTTT | CASSLVWQGGENTIYF
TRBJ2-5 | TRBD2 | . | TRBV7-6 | TGTGCCAGCAGCTTAGGGGGGACTAGCGACCGCAAAAAGACCCAGTACTTC | CASSLGGTSDRKKTQYF
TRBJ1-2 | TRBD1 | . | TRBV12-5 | TGTGCTAGTGGACGGACCCCTCCCAGGACAGGTCTTGGGTATGGCTACACCTTC | CASGRTPPRTGLGYGYTF
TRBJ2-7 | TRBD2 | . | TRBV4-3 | TGCGCCAGCAGCCAAGAACTAGCGGGAAGATACGAGCAGTACTTC | CASSQELAGRYEQYF
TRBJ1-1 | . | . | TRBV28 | TGTGCCAGCAGTTTGTTCTCAGGGGCTCGGACTGAAGCTTTCTTT | CASSLFSGARTEAFF
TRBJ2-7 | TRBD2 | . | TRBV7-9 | TGTGCCAGCAGCTTTCCTCGACTAGCGGGAGGCTTTCACGAGCAGTACTTC | CASSFPRLAGGFHEQYF
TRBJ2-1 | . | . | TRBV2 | TGTGCCAGCAGGTACTCTCTTGAGCAGTTCTTC | CASRYSLEQFF
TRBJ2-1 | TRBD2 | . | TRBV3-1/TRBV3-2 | TGTGCCAGCAGCCACGATGGGGGACTAGCAACTGAGCAGTTCTTC | CASSHDGGLATEQFF
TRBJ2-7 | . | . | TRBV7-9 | TGTGCCAGCAGCTTAGGGACAGCCTACGAGCAGTACTTC | CASSLGTAYEQYF
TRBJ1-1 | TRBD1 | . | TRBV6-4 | TGTGCCAGCAGTCCGACAGGGGGCACTGAAGCTTTCTTT | CASSPTGGTEAFF
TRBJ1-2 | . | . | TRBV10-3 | TGTGCCATCAGAGATCTTGGGGCCAGGGCCTATGGCTACACCTTC | CAIRDLGARAYGYTF
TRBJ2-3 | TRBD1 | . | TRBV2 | TGTGCCAGCCTTAGGGACAGGGTCCGGGAGGATACGCAGTATTTT | CASLRDRVREDTQYF
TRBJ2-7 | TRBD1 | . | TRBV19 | TGTGCCAGTAGTATCGGACAGGGGGGGAGTTCGGCCTACGAGCAGTACTTC | CASSIGQGGSSAYEQYF
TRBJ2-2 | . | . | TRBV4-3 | TGCGCCAGCAGCCTACAGGGCTACACCGGGGAGCTGTTTTTT | CASSLQGYTGELFF
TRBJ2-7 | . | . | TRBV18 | TGTGCCAGCTCACTACAGTCTTACGAGCAGTACTTC | CASSLQSYEQYF
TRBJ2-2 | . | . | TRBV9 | TGTGCCAGCAGCGTAGGGCATATGAACACCGGGGAGCTGTTTTTT | CASSVGHMNTGELFF
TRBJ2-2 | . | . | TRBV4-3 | TGCGCCAGCAGCCAGAACCAGCGTGTCGGCACCGGGGAGCTGTTTTTT | CASSQNQRVGTGELFF
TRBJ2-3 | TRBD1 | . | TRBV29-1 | TGCAGCGTTGTCAGGGGGCGAGATACGCAGTATTTT | CSVVRGRDTQYF
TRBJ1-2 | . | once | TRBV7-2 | TGTGCCAGCAGCCGGTCCCCGGTGGATGGCTACACCTTC | CASSRSPVDGYTF
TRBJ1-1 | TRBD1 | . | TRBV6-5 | TGTGCCAGCAGTTACGGGACAGTGAACACTGAAGCTTTCTTT | CASSYGTVNTEAFF
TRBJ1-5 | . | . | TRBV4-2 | TGTGCCAGCAGCCAAGGCCCGAAGGGAGATCAGCCCCAGCATTTT | CASSQGPKGDQPQHF
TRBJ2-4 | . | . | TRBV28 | TGTGCCAGCAGTTCCCCTCTAGATACGGAAAACATTCAGTACTTC | CASSSPLDTENIQYF
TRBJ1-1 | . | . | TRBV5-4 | TGTGCCAGCAGCTTGTCCTCGACTGAAGCTTTCTTT | CASSLSSTEAFF
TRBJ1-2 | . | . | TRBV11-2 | TGTGCCAGCAGCTTAGATCAGAATACAGGCTATTACTATGGCTACACCTTC | CASSLDQNTGYYYGYTF
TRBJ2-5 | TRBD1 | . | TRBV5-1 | TGCGCCAGCAGCACAGGGACAGGGAGGGAGACCCAGTACTTC | CASSTGTGRETQYF
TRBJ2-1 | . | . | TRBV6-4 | TGTGCCAGCAGTGACTCGAATCAGATCGAGCAGTTCTTC | CASSDSNQIEQFF
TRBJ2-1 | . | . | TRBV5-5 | TGTGCCAGCAGCTTGTTCACAGCCCTCTCCTACAATGAGCAGTTCTTC | CASSLFTALSYNEQFF
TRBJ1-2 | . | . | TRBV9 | TGTGCCAGCAGCGTAAATACAGGAATCGGTAGGGGCTACACCTTC | CASSVNTGIGRGYTF
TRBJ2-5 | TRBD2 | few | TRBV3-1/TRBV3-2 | TGTGCCAGCAGCCAAGAAGCGGGAGGCCAGGGAGGCGGGGAGACCCAGTACTTC | CASSQEAGGQGGGETQYF
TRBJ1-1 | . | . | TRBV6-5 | TGTGCCACATCAGTTGGGGGCAGGGGCACTGAAGCTTTCTTT | CATSVGGRGTEAFF
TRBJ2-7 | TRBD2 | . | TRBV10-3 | TGTGCCATCAGTGAGAAGTGGGGACTAGCGGGAAGCCCTGCCACCTACGAGCAGTACTTC | CAISEKWGLAGSPATYEQYF
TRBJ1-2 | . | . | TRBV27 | TGTGCCAGCAGTTTATCGAACAGGGCTAGCTATGGCTACACCTTC | CASSLSNRASYGYTF
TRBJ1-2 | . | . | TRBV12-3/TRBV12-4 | TGTGCCAGCACCCGAGGCAGGGGAGGCTACACCTTC | CASTRGRGGYTF
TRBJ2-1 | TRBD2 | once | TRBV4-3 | TGCGCCAGCAGCCAAGAGGGGGACTATCAGGATGAGCAGTTCTTC | CASSQEGDYQDEQFF
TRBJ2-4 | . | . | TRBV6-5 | TGTGCCAGCAGTTCGCCTCAGGTAGCCAAAAACATTCAGTACTTC | CASSSPQVAKNIQYF
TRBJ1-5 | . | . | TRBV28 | TGTGCCAGCAGTTTAGGAGGGGACAATCAGCCCCAGCATTTT | CASSLGGDNQPQHF
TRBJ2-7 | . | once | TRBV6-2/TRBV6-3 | TGTGCCAGCAGTTACATGCGCGGCAGGGACTACGAGCAGTACTTC | CASSYMRGRDYEQYF
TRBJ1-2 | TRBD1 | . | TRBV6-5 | TGTGCCAGCAGTTACCTGACAGGGGGCAGCTATGGCTACACCTTC | CASSYLTGGSYGYTF
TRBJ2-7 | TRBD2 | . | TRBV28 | TGTGCCAGCACCGTAGCGGGAGGGCCATTTGAGCAGTACTTC | CASTVAGGPFEQYF
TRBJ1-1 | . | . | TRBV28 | TGTGCCAGCAGTTTTCCCTACAGGGATCTCTCTGAAGCTTTCTTT | CASSFPYRDLSEAFF
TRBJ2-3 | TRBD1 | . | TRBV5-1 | TGCGCCAGCAGCGAGGACAGGGGTAGGGATACGCAGTATTTT | CASSEDRGRDTQYF